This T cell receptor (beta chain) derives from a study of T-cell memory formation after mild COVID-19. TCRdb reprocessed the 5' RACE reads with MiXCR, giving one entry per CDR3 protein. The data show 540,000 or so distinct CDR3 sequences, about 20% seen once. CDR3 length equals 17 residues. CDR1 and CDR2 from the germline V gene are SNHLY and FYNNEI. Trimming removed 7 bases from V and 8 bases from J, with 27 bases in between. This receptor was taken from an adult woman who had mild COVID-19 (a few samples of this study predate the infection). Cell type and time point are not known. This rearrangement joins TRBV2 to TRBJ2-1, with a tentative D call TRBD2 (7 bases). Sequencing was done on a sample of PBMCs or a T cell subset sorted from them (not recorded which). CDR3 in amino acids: CASTPDSGLRGFDEQFF. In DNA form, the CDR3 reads TGTGCCAGCACCCCGGACAGTGGGTTGCGGGGGTTCGATGAGCAGTTCTTC. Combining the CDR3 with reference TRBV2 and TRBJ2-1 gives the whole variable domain EPEVTQTPSHQVTQMGQEVILRCVPISNHLYFYWYRQILGQKVEFLVSFYNNEISEKSEIFDDQFSVERPDGSNFTLKIRSTKLEDSAMYFCASTPDSGLRGFDEQFFGPGTRLTVL.